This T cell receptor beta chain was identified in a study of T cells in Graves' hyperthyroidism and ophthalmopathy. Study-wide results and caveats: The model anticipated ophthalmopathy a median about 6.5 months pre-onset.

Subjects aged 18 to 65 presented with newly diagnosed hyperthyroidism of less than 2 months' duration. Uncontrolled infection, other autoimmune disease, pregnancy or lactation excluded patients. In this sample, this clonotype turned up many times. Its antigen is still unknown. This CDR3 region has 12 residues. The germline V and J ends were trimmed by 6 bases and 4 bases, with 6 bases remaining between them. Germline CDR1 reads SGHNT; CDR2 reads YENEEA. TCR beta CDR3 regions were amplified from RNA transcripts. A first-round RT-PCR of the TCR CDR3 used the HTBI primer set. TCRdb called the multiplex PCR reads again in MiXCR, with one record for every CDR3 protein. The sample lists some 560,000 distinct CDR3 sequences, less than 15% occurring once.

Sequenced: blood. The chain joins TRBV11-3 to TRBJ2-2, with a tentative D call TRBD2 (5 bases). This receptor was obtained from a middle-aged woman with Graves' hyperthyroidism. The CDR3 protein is CASRTSTGELFF. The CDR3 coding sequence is TGTGCCAGCAGAACTAGCACCGGGGAGCTGTTTTTT.